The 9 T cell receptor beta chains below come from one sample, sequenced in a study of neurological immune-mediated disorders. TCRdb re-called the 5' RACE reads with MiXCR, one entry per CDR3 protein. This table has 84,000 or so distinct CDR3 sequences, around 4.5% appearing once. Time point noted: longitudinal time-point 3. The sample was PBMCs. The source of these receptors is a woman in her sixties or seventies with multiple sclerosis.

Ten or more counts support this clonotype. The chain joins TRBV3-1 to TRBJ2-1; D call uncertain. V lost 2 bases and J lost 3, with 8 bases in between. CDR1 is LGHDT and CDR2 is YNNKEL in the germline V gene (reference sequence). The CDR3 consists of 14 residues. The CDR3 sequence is CASSQRSLYNEQFF. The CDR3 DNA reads TGTGCCAGCAGCCAAAGATCCCTCTACAATGAGCAGTTCTTC.

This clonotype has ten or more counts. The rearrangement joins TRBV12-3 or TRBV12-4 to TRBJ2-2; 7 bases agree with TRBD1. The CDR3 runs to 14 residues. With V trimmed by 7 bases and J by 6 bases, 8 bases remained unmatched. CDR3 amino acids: CASTTTGTAGELFF. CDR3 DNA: TGTGCCAGCACCACGACAGGGACAGCCGGGGAGCTGTTTTTT.

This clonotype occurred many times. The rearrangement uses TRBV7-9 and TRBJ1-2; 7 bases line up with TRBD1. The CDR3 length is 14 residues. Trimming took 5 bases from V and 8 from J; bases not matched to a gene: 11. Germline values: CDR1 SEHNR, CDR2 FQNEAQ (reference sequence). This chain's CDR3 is CASSPGTAANGYTF. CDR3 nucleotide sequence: TGTGCCAGCAGCCCAGGGACAGCCGCAAACGGCTACACCTTC.

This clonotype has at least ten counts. DNA of the CDR3: TGTGCCAGCACCCCACAGGGTCCAGATACGCAGTATTTT. Protein product: CASTPQGPDTQYF. V gene TRBV12-3 or TRBV12-4 combines with J gene TRBJ2-3; D possibly corresponds to TRBD1 (6 bases). V was pared by 7 bases and J by 4 bases, with 12 bases between. The length of the CDR3 is 13 residues.

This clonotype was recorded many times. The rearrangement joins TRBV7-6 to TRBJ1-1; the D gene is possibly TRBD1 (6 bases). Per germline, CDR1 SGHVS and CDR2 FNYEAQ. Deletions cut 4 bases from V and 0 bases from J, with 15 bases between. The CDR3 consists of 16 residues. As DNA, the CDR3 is TGTGCCAGCAGCTGGGAACAGGGCGGATTGAACACTGAAGCTTTCTTT. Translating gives CASSWEQGGLNTEAFF.

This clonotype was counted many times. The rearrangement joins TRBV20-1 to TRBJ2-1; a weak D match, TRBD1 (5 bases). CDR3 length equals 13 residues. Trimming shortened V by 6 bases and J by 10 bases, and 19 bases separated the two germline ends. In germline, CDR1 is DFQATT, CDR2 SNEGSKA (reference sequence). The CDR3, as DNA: TGCAGTGCCACGCACTCCTCAGGGTCGGAGCAGTTCTTC. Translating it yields CSATHSSGSEQFF.

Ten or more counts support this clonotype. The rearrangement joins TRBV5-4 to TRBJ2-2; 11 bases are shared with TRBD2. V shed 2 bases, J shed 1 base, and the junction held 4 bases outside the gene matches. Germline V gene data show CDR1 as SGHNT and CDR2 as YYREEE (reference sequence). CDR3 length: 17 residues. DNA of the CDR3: TGTGCCAGCAGCTTACCTGGACTAGCGGGGAACACCGGGGAGCTGTTTTTT. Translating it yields CASSLPGLAGNTGELFF.

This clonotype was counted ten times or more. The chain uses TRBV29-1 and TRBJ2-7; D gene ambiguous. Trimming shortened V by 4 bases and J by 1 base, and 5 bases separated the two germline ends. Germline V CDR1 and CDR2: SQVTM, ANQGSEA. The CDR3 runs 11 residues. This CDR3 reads CSVGHSYEQYF. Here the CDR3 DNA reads TGCAGCGTTGGACATTCCTACGAGCAGTACTTC.

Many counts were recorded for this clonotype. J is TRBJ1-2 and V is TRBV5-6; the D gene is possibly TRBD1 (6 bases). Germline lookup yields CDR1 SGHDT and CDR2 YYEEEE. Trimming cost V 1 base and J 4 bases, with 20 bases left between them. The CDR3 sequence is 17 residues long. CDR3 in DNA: TGTGCCAGCAGCTTGATATCGGACAGCAGAACCTCCTATGGCTACACCTTC. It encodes CASSLISDSRTSYGYTF.